The entry below gives a single T cell receptor (beta chain) sequence along with its context. The data belong to a study of blood T cell repertoires in COVID-19. In the study overall: Specimens from acute and convalescent COVID-19 originated in the United States, Italy and Spain. T cells, B-cell-depleted T cells, or PBMCs provided the cDNA or gDNA that served as material.

Germline loops: CDR1 LGHDT, CDR2 YNNKEL (reference sequence). The CDR3 extends over 19 amino acids. Trimming cost V 3 bases and J 2 bases; bases outside gene matches: 8. Original processing notes: Counts of nucleated cells, estimated from reference gene primer amplification, were obtained. Generated by immunoSEQ multiplex PCR, the TCRdb table keeps only in-frame clones and is missing some. The D gene and trimming were derived from the DNA, and the V and J assignments and clone size from that table. In the table there are 40,000 or so clones, around 82% of which are singletons. This sequence originates from a human donor in a cohort sampled during active COVID-19. V and J are TRBV3-1 (or the pseudogene TRBV3-2) and TRBJ2-3, with TRBD2 matching 16 bases. Sequencing used peripheral blood. The CDR3 region is CASSQTLGTSGGVTDTQYF. The DNA of the CDR3 is TGTGCCAGCAGCCAGACACTGGGGACTAGCGGGGGGGTCACAGATACGCAGTATTTT.